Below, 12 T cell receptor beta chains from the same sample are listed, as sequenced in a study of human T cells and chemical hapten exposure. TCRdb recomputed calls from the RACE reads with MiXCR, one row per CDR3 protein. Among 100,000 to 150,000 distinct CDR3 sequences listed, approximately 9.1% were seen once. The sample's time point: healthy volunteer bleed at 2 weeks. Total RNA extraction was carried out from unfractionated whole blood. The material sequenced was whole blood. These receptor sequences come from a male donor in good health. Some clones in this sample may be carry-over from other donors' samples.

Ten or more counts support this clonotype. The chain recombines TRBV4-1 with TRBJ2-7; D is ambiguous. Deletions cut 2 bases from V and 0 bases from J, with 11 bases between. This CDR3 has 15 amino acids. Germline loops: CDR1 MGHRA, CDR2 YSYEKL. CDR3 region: CASSQIVVISYEQYF. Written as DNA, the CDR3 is TGCGCCAGCAGCCAAATAGTGGTTATCTCCTACGAGCAGTACTTC.

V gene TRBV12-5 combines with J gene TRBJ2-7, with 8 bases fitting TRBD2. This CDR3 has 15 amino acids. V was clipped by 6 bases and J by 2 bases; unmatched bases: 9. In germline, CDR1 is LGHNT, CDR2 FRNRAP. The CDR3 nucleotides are TGTGCTAGTGGACCAACGGGGGGGCTCCCCTACGAGCAGTACTTC. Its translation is CASGPTGGLPYEQYF.

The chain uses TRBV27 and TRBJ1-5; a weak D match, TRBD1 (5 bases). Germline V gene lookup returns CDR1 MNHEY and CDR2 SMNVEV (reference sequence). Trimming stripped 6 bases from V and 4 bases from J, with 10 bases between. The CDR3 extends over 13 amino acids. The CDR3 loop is CASSDRENQPQHF. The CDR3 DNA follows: TGTGCCAGCAGCGACAGAGAGAATCAGCCCCAGCATTTT.

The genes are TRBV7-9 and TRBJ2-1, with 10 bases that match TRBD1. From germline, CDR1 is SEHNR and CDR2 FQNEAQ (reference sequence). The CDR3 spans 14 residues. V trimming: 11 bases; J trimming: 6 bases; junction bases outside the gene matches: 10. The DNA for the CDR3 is TGTGCCGTCTCGGGGGGACAGGGGAGCAATGAGCAGTTCTTC. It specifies CAVSGGQGSNEQFF. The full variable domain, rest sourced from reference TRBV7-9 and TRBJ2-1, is DTGVSQNPRHKITKRGQNVTFRCDPISEHNRLYWYRQTLGQGPEFLTYFQNEAQLEKSRLLSDRFSAERPKGSFSTLEIQRTEQGDSAMYLCAVSGGQGSNEQFFGPGTRLTVL.

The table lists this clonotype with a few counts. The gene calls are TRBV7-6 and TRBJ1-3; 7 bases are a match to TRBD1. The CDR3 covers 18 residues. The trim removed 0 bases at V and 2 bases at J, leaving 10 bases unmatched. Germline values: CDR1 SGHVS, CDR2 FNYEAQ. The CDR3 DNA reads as TGTGCCAGCAGCTTAGCCCCGCCCGGACAGGCAGCTGGAAACACCATATATTTT. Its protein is CASSLAPPGQAAGNTIYF.

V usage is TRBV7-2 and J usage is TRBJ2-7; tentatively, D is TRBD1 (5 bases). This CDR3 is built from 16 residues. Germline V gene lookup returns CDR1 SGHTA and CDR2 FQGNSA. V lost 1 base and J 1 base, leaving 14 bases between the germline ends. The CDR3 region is CASSLVETVASYEQYF. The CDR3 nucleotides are TGTGCCAGCAGCTTAGTCGAGACAGTCGCTTCCTACGAGCAGTACTTC.

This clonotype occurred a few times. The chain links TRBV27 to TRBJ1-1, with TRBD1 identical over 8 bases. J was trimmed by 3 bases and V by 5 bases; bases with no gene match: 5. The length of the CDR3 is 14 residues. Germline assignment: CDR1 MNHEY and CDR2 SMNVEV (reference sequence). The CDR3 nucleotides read TGTGCCAGCAGTAGACGGACAGGGCACACTGAAGCTTTCTTT. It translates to CASSRRTGHTEAFF.

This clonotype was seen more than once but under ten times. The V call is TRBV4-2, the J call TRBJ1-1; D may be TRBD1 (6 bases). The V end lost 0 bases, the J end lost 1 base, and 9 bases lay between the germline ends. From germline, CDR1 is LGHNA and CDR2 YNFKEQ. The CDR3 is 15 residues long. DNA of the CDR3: TGTGCCAGCAGCCAAGACAGGGGACAGAACACTGAAGCTTTCTTT. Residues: CASSQDRGQNTEAFF.

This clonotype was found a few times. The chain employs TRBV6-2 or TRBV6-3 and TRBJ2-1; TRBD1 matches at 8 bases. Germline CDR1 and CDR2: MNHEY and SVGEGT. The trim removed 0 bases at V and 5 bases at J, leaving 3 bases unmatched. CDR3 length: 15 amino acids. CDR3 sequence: CASSYSGQAHNEQFF. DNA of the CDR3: TGTGCCAGCAGTTACTCGGGACAGGCCCACAATGAGCAGTTCTTC.

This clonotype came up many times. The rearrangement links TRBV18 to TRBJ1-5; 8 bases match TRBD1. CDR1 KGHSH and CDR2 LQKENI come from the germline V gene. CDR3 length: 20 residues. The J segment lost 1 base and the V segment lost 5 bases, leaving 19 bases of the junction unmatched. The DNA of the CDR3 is TGTGCCAGCTCATCGACGGGGTGGCCAGGGGGCTTCAAAAGCAATCAGCCCCAGCATTTT. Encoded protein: CASSSTGWPGGFKSNQPQHF.

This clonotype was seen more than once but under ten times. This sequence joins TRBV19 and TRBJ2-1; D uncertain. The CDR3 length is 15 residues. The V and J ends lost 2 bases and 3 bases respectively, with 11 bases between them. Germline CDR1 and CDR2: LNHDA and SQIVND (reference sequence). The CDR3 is CASSIKGLSYNEQFF. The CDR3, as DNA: TGTGCCAGTAGTATAAAGGGTCTGAGCTACAATGAGCAGTTCTTC.

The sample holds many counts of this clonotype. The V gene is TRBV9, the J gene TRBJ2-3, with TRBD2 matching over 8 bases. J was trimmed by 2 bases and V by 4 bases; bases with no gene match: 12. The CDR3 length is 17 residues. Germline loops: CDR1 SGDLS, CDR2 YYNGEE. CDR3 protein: CASSIYPAGVSTDTQYF. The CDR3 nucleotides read TGTGCCAGCAGCATTTACCCAGCGGGAGTTTCCACAGATACGCAGTATTTT.